This T cell receptor beta chain came from a study of T cell responses to AZD1222 COVID-19 vaccine. With V trimmed by 2 bases and J by 7 bases, 11 bases remained unmatched. The CDR3 sequence is 15 residues long. CDR1 is SGHRS, CDR2 YFSETQ, per germline. General study results and limits: None of the repertoires were sampled until the peak T cell response had passed.

This table comes from immunoSEQ multiplex PCR, and its TCRdb copy is limited to in-frame clones, with some not included. The sample includes 100,000 to 150,000 clones, approximately 85% of them seen just once. Notes on this clone: The antigen remains undetermined.

The chain links TRBV5-1 to TRBJ1-1; TRBD1 agrees at 7 bases. The receptor's source is an adult in good health. The sequencing used peripheral blood, collected on day 0 of AZD1222 vaccination. The CDR3 loop is CASSLEGQPEDEAFF. CDR3 bases: TGCGCCAGCAGCTTAGAGGGACAGCCCGAAGATGAAGCTTTCTTT.